The TCR beta chain under discussion was sequenced for a study of cytomegalovirus exposure and HLA in healthy donors. Germline CDR1 SGHTA, CDR2 FQGNSA. CDR3 length equals 15 residues. V lost 5 bases and J lost 8; bases outside the gene matches: 11. Researchers ran the PCR with 60 Vbeta and 13 Jbeta primers. The assay was immunoSEQ multiplex PCR, and TCRdb's table has in-frame clones only and misses some. The profile shows 120,000 to 150,000 clones, roughly 80% of them singletons. About this clone: No antigen is known for it.

Study findings and constraints: CMV serostatus was the sole immune exposure data available. TCR beta V- and J-gene trimming was later associated with a missense DCLRE1C variant.

The TCR comes from a woman in her thirties in good health and CMV-seronegative. Material for sequencing was PBMCs. V and J are TRBV7-2 and TRBJ2-1; TRBD2 agrees at 8 bases. CDR3 in DNA: TGTGCCAGCAGCCCGCAGAGCGGGAGTTTACATGAGCAGTTCTTC. Its translation: CASSPQSGSLHEQFF.